The sequence of this T cell receptor (beta chain) was determined in a study of memory CD4+ T cells and cytomegalovirus serostatus. Study context: Of the healthy Belgian adults, several were CMV seropositive and 20 to 30 seronegative. Study-level findings and limits: Each of approximately 63 CMV-associated TCRbeta sequences occurred in one to five individuals.

Concerning this clone: Its antigen is not identified.

Original methodology: Out-of-frame sequences were removed, leaving about 2.2 million distinct TCRbeta sequences. Some clones are missing from TCRdb's copy, which holds only in-frame ones; the method was immunoSEQ multiplex PCR. V and J calls and clone size come straight from that table; D and trimming were deduced from the DNA. This sample has 80,000 to 100,000 clones, with roughly 80% found just once. The sort gate was single viable CD3+CD4+CD8-CD45RO+ cells for memory CD4+ T cells. Total CD4+ T cells were enriched by CD4 positive selection. Germline assignment: CDR1 SGHRS and CDR2 YFSETQ. The ends were cut back, 5 bases at V and 0 bases at J, with 7 bases in the middle. The CDR3 is 13 amino acids.

The chain links TRBV5-1 to TRBJ2-3; weak D call: TRBD2 (6 bases). Material for sequencing was memory CD4+ T cells from blood. The sequence was collected from an adult in good health and CMV-seropositive. The CDR3 spells CASRGTSTDTQYF. The CDR3 DNA reads TGCGCCAGCAGAGGGACTAGCACAGATACGCAGTATTTT.